One and the same sample provided the 17 T cell receptor beta chains below, sequenced in a study of T cells after yellow fever vaccination. TCRdb processed the 5' RACE reads anew with MiXCR; each CDR3 protein has one entry. The profile shows about 340,000 distinct CDR3 sequences, almost 4% of them singletons. The sample here was PBMCs, taken 5 days after the yellow fever booster vaccination. Every receptor here comes from a man aged 18 to 30 who received the YFV17D yellow fever vaccine.

The chain links TRBV28 to TRBJ1-2; 10 bases line up with TRBD1. There are 15 residues in the CDR3. After removal of 6 bases from V and 5 bases from J, the junction contained 9 bases not matched to a gene. Germline V gene sequence: CDR1 MDHEN, CDR2 SYDVKM. In DNA form, the CDR3 reads TGTGCCAGCAGCTCAACTAGGACAGGGGGATATGGCTACACCTTC. Translated: CASSSTRTGGYGYTF.

This clonotype has a count of ten or more. V usage is TRBV15 and J usage is TRBJ2-5, with D unclear. Germline CDR1 reads LNHNV; CDR2 reads YYDKDF (reference sequence). The CDR3 consists of 12 residues. V shed 0 bases and J shed 6 bases, with 5 bases lying between them. In DNA, the CDR3 is TGTGCCACCAGCAGAGACCGGCAGACCCAGTACTTC. It specifies CATSRDRQTQYF. Full variable domain (outside the CDR3, taken from reference TRBV15 and TRBJ2-5): DAMVIQNPRYQVTQFGKPVTLSCSQTLNHNVMYWYQQKSSQAPKLLFHYYDKDFNNEADTPDNFQSRRPNTSFCFLDIRSPGLGDTAMYLCATSRDRQTQYFGPGTRLLVL.

This clonotype was detected only a few times. The V gene is TRBV4-2, the J gene TRBJ2-5; 14 positions match TRBD2. Losses at the gene ends were 5 bases for V and 4 bases for J; bases not matched to a gene: 6. Per the germline V gene, CDR1 is LGHNA and CDR2 is YNFKEQ. The CDR3 loop spans 16 amino acids. The CDR3 sequence is CASSVGTSGGRETQYF. The CDR3, as DNA: TGTGCCAGCAGCGTCGGGACTAGCGGGGGTAGAGAGACCCAGTACTTC.

There are a few counts of this clonotype. The chain recombines TRBV29-1 with TRBJ2-1; 9 bases agree with TRBD1. V gave up 5 bases and J gave up 5 bases; unmatched junction bases: 4. The CDR3 loop spans 13 amino acids. Looked up from germline, CDR1 is SQVTM and CDR2 is ANQGSEA. The CDR3 DNA reads as TGCAGCGTTACGGGACAGGGACACAATGAGCAGTTCTTC. It encodes CSVTGQGHNEQFF.

The gene calls are TRBV3-1 and TRBJ1-2; TRBD1 might be the D (6 bases). Looked up from germline, CDR1 is LGHDT and CDR2 is YNNKEL (reference sequence). CDR3 length: 12 amino acids. Trimming shortened V by 8 bases and J by 1 base, and 8 bases separated the two germline ends. The CDR3 DNA follows: TGTGCCAGCGCACAGGGTAACTATGGCTACACCTTC. Translated, it gives CASAQGNYGYTF.

The chain combines TRBV4-1 with TRBJ2-1, with D perhaps TRBD2 (6 bases). Trimming cost V 1 base and J 7 bases, with 14 bases left between them. CDR3 size: 15 residues. The germline V gene encodes CDR1 MGHRA and CDR2 YSYEKL. The CDR3 protein is CASSQVVREANEQFF. CDR3 nucleotide sequence: TGCGCCAGCAGCCAAGTGGTAAGGGAGGCAAATGAGCAGTTCTTC.

The chain carries TRBV27 and TRBJ2-5, with D maybe TRBD1 (6 bases). Germline CDR1 is MNHEY and CDR2 is SMNVEV (reference sequence). V gave up 6 bases and J gave up 1 base, with 12 bases separating them. CDR3 size: 14 residues. The CDR3 sequence: CASRDTGFQETQYF. The CDR3 DNA is TGTGCCAGCAGGGACACAGGGTTCCAAGAGACCCAGTACTTC.

The table lists this clonotype with a few counts. This chain uses TRBV7-9 with TRBJ2-4; TRBD1 matches at 8 bases. Germline values: CDR1 SEHNR, CDR2 FQNEAQ (reference sequence). The CDR3 sequence is 14 residues long. The junction had 5 bases not matched to a gene; V was cut back by 4 bases and J by 6 bases. Here the CDR3 reads CASSSQGALNIQYF. The CDR3 DNA is TGTGCCAGCAGCTCTCAGGGGGCGTTAAACATTCAGTACTTC.

This clonotype has only a few counts. The chain joins TRBV2 to TRBJ1-6, with 12 positions matching TRBD1. The germline V gene encodes CDR1 SNHLY and CDR2 FYNNEI. V lost 6 bases, J lost 0 bases, and 6 bases stayed unmatched. This CDR3 comprises 18 residues. In DNA, the CDR3 is TGTGCCAGCAGACCGGGACAGGGGGCCGGCTCCTATAATTCACCCCTCCACTTT. It codes for CASRPGQGAGSYNSPLHF. Supplemented by reference TRBV2 and TRBJ1-6, the full variable domain reads EPEVTQTPSHQVTQMGQEVILRCVPISNHLYFYWYRQILGQKVEFLVSFYNNEISEKSEIFDDQFSVERPDGSNFTLKIRSTKLEDSAMYFCASRPGQGAGSYNSPLHFGNGTRLTVT.

The sample holds many counts of this clonotype. The chain uses TRBV5-1 and TRBJ2-5; D is ambiguous. This CDR3 spans 14 amino acids. The V and J ends lost 4 bases and 5 bases respectively, with 15 bases between them. Germline CDR1 is SGHRS and CDR2 is YFSETQ. DNA for the CDR3: TGCGCCAGCAGCCAAGACGGAAGCTCGGAGACCCAGTACTTC. Translated: CASSQDGSSETQYF. The whole variable domain, remainder taken from reference TRBV5-1 and TRBJ2-5, is KAGVTQTPRYLIKTRGQQVTLSCSPISGHRSVSWYQQTPGQGLQFLFEYFSETQRNKGNFPGRFSGRQFSNSRSEMNVSTLELGDSALYLCASSQDGSSETQYFGPGTRLLVL.

In its sample, this clonotype was seen many times. The rearrangement joins TRBV12-3 or TRBV12-4 to TRBJ2-1, with 7 bases lining up with TRBD1. Losses at the gene ends were 2 bases for V and 7 bases for J; bases not matched to a gene: 2. CDR3 length: 13 amino acids. The CDR3 sequence is CASSLPGGNEQFF. The CDR3 DNA sequence: TGTGCCAGCAGTTTACCAGGGGGAAATGAGCAGTTCTTC.

The chain is built from TRBV7-9 and TRBJ2-2; 10 nucleotides match TRBD1. Germline-derived CDR1 and CDR2 are SEHNR and FQNEAQ (reference sequence). V lost 4 bases and J lost 4; bases outside the gene matches: 0. The CDR3 covers 14 residues. CDR3 DNA: TGTGCCAGCAGCTGGGACAGGGGCACCGGGGAGCTGTTTTTT. Residues: CASSWDRGTGELFF.

At least ten counts were recorded for this clonotype. This sequence joins TRBV29-1 and TRBJ2-2; TRBD2 might be the D (6 bases). The CDR3 length is 16 residues. The V end lost 5 bases, the J end lost 1 base, and 17 bases lay between the germline ends. CDR1 and CDR2 from the germline V gene are SQVTM and ANQGSEA. In nucleotides, the CDR3 is TGCAGCGTTTGGCCCCCCGGGCGGGAGAACACCGGGGAGCTGTTTTTT. Translated, it gives CSVWPPGRENTGELFF.

This clonotype occurred a few times. The rearrangement joins TRBV29-1 to TRBJ2-3; TRBD2 matches 16 bases. Germline V gene sequence: CDR1 SQVTM, CDR2 ANQGSEA. Trimming took 8 bases from V and 4 from J; bases not matched to a gene: 12. This CDR3 comprises 17 residues. In nucleotides, the CDR3 is TGCAGCACGGGACTAGCGGGGGGGCCGTCTAGTCCAGATACGCAGTATTTT. This gives the protein CSTGLAGGPSSPDTQYF.

The sample holds a few counts of this clonotype. The chain uses TRBV7-2 and TRBJ2-1, with 15 bases that match TRBD2. V dropped 7 bases and J dropped 4; count of bases not matched to a gene: 8. The CDR3 extends over 17 amino acids. Germline assignment: CDR1 SGHTA and CDR2 FQGNSA. The CDR3 is CASTGWGLAGGYNEQFF. DNA for the CDR3: TGTGCCAGCACGGGATGGGGACTAGCGGGGGGTTACAATGAGCAGTTCTTC. Full variable domain (missing parts from reference TRBV7-2 and TRBJ2-1): GAGVSQSPSNKVTEKGKDVELRCDPISGHTALYWYRQSLGQGLEFLIYFQGNSAPDKSGLPSDRFSAERTGGSVSTLTIQRTQQEDSAVYLCASTGWGLAGGYNEQFFGPGTRLTVL.

In this sample, this clonotype turned up many times. The chain uses TRBV29-1 and TRBJ2-7; 7 nucleotides match TRBD1. V was pared by 6 bases and J by 1 base, with 9 bases of the junction left unmatched. The CDR3 spans 14 residues. In germline, CDR1 is SQVTM, CDR2 ANQGSEA. CDR3 sequence: CSVRITGVSYEQYF. CDR3 DNA sequence: TGCAGCGTCCGAATCACAGGGGTGTCCTACGAGCAGTACTTC.

This rearrangement joins TRBV6-2 or TRBV6-3 to TRBJ2-5; D not resolved. Germline V gene data show CDR1 as MNHEY and CDR2 as SVGEGT. This CDR3 region has 14 residues. V dropped 10 bases and J dropped 1 base, with 16 bases sitting between them. Here the CDR3 reads CATEGLGTQETQYF. CDR3 bases: TGTGCCACCGAAGGGCTCGGAACCCAAGAGACCCAGTACTTC.